This T cell receptor beta chain was profiled in a study of blood T cell repertoires in COVID-19. In the study overall: Samples taken during acute and convalescent COVID-19 were collected in the United States, Italy and Spain. T cells, B-cell-depleted T cells, or PBMCs supplied cDNA or gDNA.

Original methodology: From reference gene primer amplification, estimates of nucleated cell counts were derived. The repertoire was sequenced with immunoSEQ multiplex PCR; TCRdb's copy has only in-frame clones and lacks some. The DNA gave D and trimming, while V, J and clone size come from that table. The sample includes 300,000 to 400,000 clones, 91% seen only once; the top ten take about 3.5%. CDR1 and CDR2 (germline): MNHEY, SVGEGT. V dropped 6 bases and J dropped 4; count of bases not matched to a gene: 3. The CDR3 extends over 13 amino acids. Sequenced: peripheral blood. This rearrangement joins TRBV6-2 or TRBV6-3 to TRBJ1-5; TRBD1 agrees at 7 bases. The receptor was isolated from a woman in her late teens or twenties who had recovered from COVID-19. CDR3 protein: CASSQGGNQPQHF. The DNA for the CDR3 is TGTGCCAGCAGCCAGGGGGGGAATCAGCCCCAGCATTTT.